Following are 20 T cell receptor beta chains from one sample sequenced in a study of OX40 agonist ivuxolimab in advanced cancers. Assay: immunoSEQ multiplex PCR; the TCRdb copy retains only in-frame clones and omits some. The sample lists about 91,000 clones; roughly 85% were seen once. Source: CD4+ or CD8+ T cells sorted from blood, taken in a trial of the OX40 agonist ivuxolimab. The receptor set was obtained from an adult with an advanced solid tumor such as melanoma, head and neck, liver or kidney cancer.

This clone occurred a few times. The genes are TRBV5-1 and TRBJ1-4, with 9 bases identical to TRBD1. Germline CDR1 SGHRS, CDR2 YFSETQ. The J segment lost 6 bases and the V segment lost 0 bases, leaving 0 bases of the junction unmatched. CDR3 length: 14 residues. The CDR3: CASSLGQGDEKLFF. The CDR3 DNA reads as TGCGCCAGCAGCTTGGGACAGGGGGATGAAAAACTGTTTTTT.

The genes are TRBV5-1 and TRBJ1-1; D is ambiguous. Per germline, CDR1 SGHRS and CDR2 YFSETQ. V was shortened by 0 bases and J by 0 bases, with 12 bases between the two germline ends. This CDR3 region has 16 residues. The CDR3 is CASSLAGLRLNTEAFF. CDR3 coding DNA: TGCGCCAGCAGCTTGGCGGGGTTGAGGTTGAACACTGAAGCTTTCTTT.

As to this clone: Lacking the conserved final phenylalanine or tryptophan, this CDR3 likely reflects a read error. This chain uses TRBV7-9 with TRBJ1-6; D unresolved. CDR1 and CDR2 (germline): SEHNR, FQNEAQ (reference sequence). V lost 3 bases and J lost 9, with 12 bases in between. The CDR3 is 14 residues long. The CDR3, as DNA: TGTGCCAGCAGCTTCGGGGATTTACTTTCACCCCTCCACCTT. Translating it yields CASSFGDLLSPLHL.

The rearrangement uses TRBV5-6 and TRBJ1-1; tentatively, D is TRBD1 (6 bases). CDR3 size: 15 residues. V gave up 3 bases and J gave up 1 base, with 13 bases separating them. The germline V gene has CDR1 SGHDT and CDR2 YYEEEE. CDR3 sequence reads: CASSYPWGPNTEAFF. Here the CDR3 DNA reads TGTGCCAGCAGCTACCCGTGGGGGCCGAACACTGAAGCTTTCTTT.

This clone was counted between two and nine times. The CDR3 ends on some other residue instead of the conserved phenylalanine or tryptophan, so this is likely a read error. The chain carries TRBV6-5 and TRBJ1-6; 8 positions agree with TRBD1. With V trimmed by 6 bases and J by 7 bases, 2 bases remained unmatched. Germline V gene sequence: CDR1 MNHEY, CDR2 SVGAGI. The CDR3 runs 13 residues. Written as DNA, the CDR3 is TGTGCCAGCAGCGACAGGGGAAATTCACCCCTCCACCTT. Its translation is CASSDRGNSPLHL.

This clone has more than one count but fewer than ten. The genes are TRBV7-2 and TRBJ2-5; D call uncertain. V shed 1 base and J shed 4 bases, with 16 bases lying between them. CDR3 length: 16 residues. Germline V CDR1 and CDR2: SGHTA, FQGNSA. In DNA, the CDR3 is TGTGCCAGCAGCTTAGGATTCCGGATCGGAGCAGAGACCCAGTACTTC. This codes for CASSLGFRIGAETQYF.

The rearrangement uses TRBV19 and TRBJ2-1; D possibly uses TRBD1 or TRBD2 (5 bases each). This CDR3 has 14 residues. The germline V gene encodes CDR1 LNHDA and CDR2 SQIVND (reference sequence). The germline V and J ends were trimmed by 4 bases and 0 bases, with 7 bases remaining between them. The CDR3 reads CASSTGSSYNEQFF. The CDR3 DNA follows: TGTGCCAGTAGTACAGGGAGCTCCTACAATGAGCAGTTCTTC.

This clone was seen a handful of times. This chain connects TRBV18 to TRBJ1-2; D remains unclear. The CDR3 contains 14 residues. Trimming took 0 bases from V and 6 from J, leaving 11 bases between them. Per the germline V gene, CDR1 is KGHSH and CDR2 is LQKENI. CDR3 residues: CASSPPWPTHGYTF. Written as DNA, the CDR3 is TGTGCCAGCTCACCACCGTGGCCTACCCATGGCTACACCTTC.

The chain couples TRBV6-5 to TRBJ2-1, with D perhaps matching TRBD1 (6 bases). CDR1 and CDR2 from the germline V gene are MNHEY and SVGAGI. There are 14 residues in the CDR3. The CDR3 is CAVTGTSLYNEQFF. CDR3 DNA sequence: TGTGCGGTGACCGGGACATCCTTATACAATGAGCAGTTCTTC.

This clone was seen more than once but under ten times. This sample also contains other DNA sequences that code for the same CDR3. In DNA form, the CDR3 reads TGTGCCAGTAGTATAAGGGACGGAAACACTGAAGCTTTCTTT. This encodes CASSIRDGNTEAFF. The chain is built from TRBV19 and TRBJ1-1, with D tentatively TRBD1 (5 bases). V was pared by 2 bases and J by 2 bases, with 9 bases between. The CDR3 is 14 residues long. The germline CDR1 and CDR2 sequences are LNHDA and SQIVND (reference sequence). The full variable domain, its missing parts supplied by reference TRBV19 and TRBJ1-1, is DGGITQSPKYLFRKEGQNVTLSCEQNLNHDAMYWYRQDPGQGLRLIYYSQIVNDFQKGDIAEGYSVSREKKESFPLTVTSAQKNPTAFYLCASSIRDGNTEAFFGQGTRLTVV.

The chain couples TRBV19 to TRBJ1-5, with D perhaps matching TRBD1 (5 bases). Germline assignment: CDR1 LNHDA and CDR2 SQIVND (reference sequence). Trimming removed 7 bases from V and 4 bases from J, with 11 bases in between. This CDR3 has 13 residues. The CDR3 loop reads CASTGFRNQPQHF. The CDR3 DNA is TGTGCCAGTACAGGGTTTCGAAATCAGCCCCAGCATTTT. The full variable domain, in which reference TRBV19 and TRBJ1-5 provide the parts outside the CDR3, is DGGITQSPKYLFRKEGQNVTLSCEQNLNHDAMYWYRQDPGQGLRLIYYSQIVNDFQKGDIAEGYSVSREKKESFPLTVTSAQKNPTAFYLCASTGFRNQPQHFGDGTRLSIL.

The chain joins TRBV5-1 to TRBJ2-3; D might be TRBD1 (5 bases). Trimming cost V 4 bases and J 0 bases, with 12 bases left between them. Germline loops: CDR1 SGHRS, CDR2 YFSETQ. CDR3 length: 15 amino acids. CDR3 sequence: CASSLSGASTDTQYF. CDR3 bases: TGCGCCAGCAGCCTTAGTGGGGCGAGCACAGATACGCAGTATTTT.

This chain links TRBV6-5 with TRBJ1-1; D not resolved. Per the germline V gene, CDR1 is MNHEY and CDR2 is SVGAGI. V shed 4 bases and J shed 1 base, with 13 bases lying between them. The CDR3 contains 15 residues. DNA for the CDR3: TGTGCCAGCAGTTCCTCTCCCTGGAGGAACACTGAAGCTTTCTTT. Translated: CASSSSPWRNTEAFF.

This clone is medium-sized (0.01 to 0.1%) within its sample. The J gene is TRBJ2-7, the V gene TRBV18, with D perhaps matching TRBD1 (6 bases). CDR1 is KGHSH, CDR2 LQKENI, per germline. This CDR3 has 14 residues. Trimming pared 3 bases from V and 6 bases from J, leaving 15 bases between. The CDR3 bases are TGTGCCAGCTCACCCTCCGCCAGGGGTGGCGAGCAGTACTTC. As protein: CASSPSARGGEQYF. Complete variable domain (other parts from reference TRBV18 and TRBJ2-7): NAGVMQNPRHLVRRRGQEARLRCSPMKGHSHVYWYRQLPEEGLKFMVYLQKENIIDESGMPKERFSAEFPKEGPSILRIQQVVRGDSAAYFCASSPSARGGEQYFGPGTRLTVT.

The gene calls are TRBV7-2 and TRBJ2-5; no clear D gene. Germline V gives CDR1 SGHTA, CDR2 FQGNSA. V was trimmed by 2 bases and J by 3 bases, leaving 1 base between them. The CDR3 length is 11 residues. CDR3 in DNA: TGTGCCAGCAGCTTAAAAGAGACCCAGTACTTC. It encodes CASSLKETQYF. Full variable domain (rest looked up from reference TRBV7-2 and TRBJ2-5): GAGVSQSPSNKVTEKGKDVELRCDPISGHTALYWYRQSLGQGLEFLIYFQGNSAPDKSGLPSDRFSAERTGGSVSTLTIQRTQQEDSAVYLCASSLKETQYFGPGTRLLVL.

The chain recombines TRBV7-3 with TRBJ1-2; 7 nucleotides align to TRBD1. Germline values: CDR1 SGHTA, CDR2 FQGTGA. There are 15 residues in the CDR3. The trim removed 2 bases at V and 9 bases at J, leaving 12 bases unmatched. CDR3 amino acids: CASSLDPTGTLSYTF. As DNA, the CDR3 is TGTGCCAGCAGCTTAGATCCGACAGGGACTTTGAGCTACACCTTC.

The CDR3 DNA is TGTGCCAGCAGTGCCCTCGGGACAGGGGCCTATGGCTACACCTTC. Protein sequence: CASSALGTGAYGYTF. The chain links TRBV6-1 to TRBJ1-2, with TRBD1 matching over 10 bases. The germline V gene has CDR1 MNHNS and CDR2 SASEGT. This CDR3 contains 15 residues. J gave up 4 bases and V 4 bases, and 6 bases lay outside the gene matches.

The J gene is TRBJ2-1, the V gene TRBV7-2, with 7 bases fitting TRBD1. The V gene end was trimmed by 5 bases and the J gene end by 4 bases; junction bases not matched to a gene: 5. Germline V gives CDR1 SGHTA, CDR2 FQGNSA. The CDR3 has 14 amino acids. CDR3 sequence reads: CASSPETGYNEQFF. As DNA, the CDR3 is TGTGCCAGCAGCCCAGAGACAGGGTACAATGAGCAGTTCTTC.

This clone has just a few counts. V gene TRBV15 combines with J gene TRBJ2-3, with TRBD1 matching over 9 bases. The V segment lost 0 bases and the J segment 4 bases; nucleotides outside the gene matches: 5. The CDR3 loop spans 16 amino acids. Germline CDR1 is LNHNV and CDR2 is YYDKDF (reference sequence). The CDR3 loop reads CATSRDPRTGADTQYF. The CDR3, as DNA: TGTGCCACCAGCAGAGATCCTCGGACAGGGGCAGATACGCAGTATTTT.

The CDR3: CASRERGIGYTF. The CDR3 DNA reads TGTGCCAGCAGGGAGAGGGGGATCGGCTACACCTTC. The chain couples TRBV6-6 to TRBJ1-2; D is perhaps TRBD1 (6 bases). The CDR3 consists of 12 residues. Trimming left V 6 bases short and J 8 bases short, with 13 bases between. Germline CDR1 and CDR2: MNHNY and SVGAGI (reference sequence).